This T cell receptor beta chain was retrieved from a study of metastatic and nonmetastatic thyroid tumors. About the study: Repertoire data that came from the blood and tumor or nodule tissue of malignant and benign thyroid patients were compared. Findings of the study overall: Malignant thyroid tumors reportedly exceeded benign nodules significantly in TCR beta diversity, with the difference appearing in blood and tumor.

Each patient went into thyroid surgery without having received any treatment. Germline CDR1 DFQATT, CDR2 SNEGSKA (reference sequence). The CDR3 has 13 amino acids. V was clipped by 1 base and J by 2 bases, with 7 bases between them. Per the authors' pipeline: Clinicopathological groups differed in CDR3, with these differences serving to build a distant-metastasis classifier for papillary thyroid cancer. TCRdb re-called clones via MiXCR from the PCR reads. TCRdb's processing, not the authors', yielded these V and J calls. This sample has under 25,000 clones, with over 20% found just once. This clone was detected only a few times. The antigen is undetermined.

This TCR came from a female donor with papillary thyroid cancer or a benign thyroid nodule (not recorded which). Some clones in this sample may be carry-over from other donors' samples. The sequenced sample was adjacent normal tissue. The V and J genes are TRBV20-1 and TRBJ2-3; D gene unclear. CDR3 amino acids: CSARGGFTDTQYF. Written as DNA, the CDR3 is TGCAGTGCTAGAGGTGGATTCACAGATACGCAGTATTTT.